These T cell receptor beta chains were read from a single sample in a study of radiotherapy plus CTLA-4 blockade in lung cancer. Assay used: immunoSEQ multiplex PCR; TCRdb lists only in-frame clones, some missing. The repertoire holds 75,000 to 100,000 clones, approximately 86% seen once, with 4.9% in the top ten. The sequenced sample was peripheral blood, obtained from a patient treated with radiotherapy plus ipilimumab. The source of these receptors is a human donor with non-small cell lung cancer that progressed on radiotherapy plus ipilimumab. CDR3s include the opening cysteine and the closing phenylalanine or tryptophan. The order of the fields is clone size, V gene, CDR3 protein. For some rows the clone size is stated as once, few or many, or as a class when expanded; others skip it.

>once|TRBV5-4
CASSLVGDSYEQYF
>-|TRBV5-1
CASRQTGSSTDTQYF
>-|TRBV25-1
CASSVSGRATYNEQFF
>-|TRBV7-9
CASSLGARSTEAFF
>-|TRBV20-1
CSAKEGGELFF
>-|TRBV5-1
CASSAVPGPTNEKLFF
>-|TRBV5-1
CASSTKSGELFF
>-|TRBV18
CASSPQDPSSGNTIYF
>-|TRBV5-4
CASSWDRGQPQHF
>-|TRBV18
CASSPLSETQYF
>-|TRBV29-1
CSASSRDRGEQYF
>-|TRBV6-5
CASSYGDRGEQYF
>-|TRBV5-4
CASSFDRNYGYTF
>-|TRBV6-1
CASSEAGGMGVYTF
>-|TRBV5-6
CASSLELAGNTGELFF
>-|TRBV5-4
CASKPELNTEAFF
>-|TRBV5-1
CASSFGTSGNEQFF
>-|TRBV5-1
CASSRQGALLDTQYF
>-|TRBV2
CASSPGVSYNEQFF
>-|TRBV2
CASSRLRGSYEQYF
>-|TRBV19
CASSPSWGTGELFF
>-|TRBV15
CATSRERAGGSGNTIYF
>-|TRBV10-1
CASSETGTARNEQFF
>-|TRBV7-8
CASSHTGTINTGELFF
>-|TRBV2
CASQQGEETQYF
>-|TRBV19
CASSPWQGRNQPQHF